This TCR beta chain was identified during a study of post-analysis software for immune sequencing data. Prepared libraries of TCR beta cDNA carried unique molecular identifiers. TCRdb re-called the PCR reads through MiXCR, storing one row per CDR3 protein. The profile shows a few hundred thousand distinct CDR3 sequences, roughly 30% of them singletons. There are many counts of this clonotype. The antigen is undetermined. J was trimmed by 2 bases and V by 6 bases; bases with no gene match: 12. Germline V gene sequence: CDR1 DFQATT, CDR2 SNEGSKA (reference sequence). There are 16 residues in the CDR3. Notes on the study in general: Patients showed TRBV5-6, TRBV5-1 and TRBV20-1 among 4 or 5 TRBV segments more frequent than in controls. Those with multiple sclerosis, the patient group, showed significantly lower normalized Chao1 diversity than controls.

This chain joins TRBV20-1 and TRBJ2-3; TRBD1 matches 9 bases. Sequencing was carried out using blood. This clonotype originated in a girl between 10 and 17 years old with multiple sclerosis. The CDR3 DNA sequence: TGCAGTGCAATCGACCTACAGGGGGCCGACACAGATACGCAGTATTTT. Encoded protein: CSAIDLQGADTDTQYF.